This TCR beta chain was documented in a study of T cell responses to AZD1222 COVID-19 vaccine. Notes on the study in general: No repertoire was sampled before or during the peak T cell response, only after it. Spike-wide vaccine-associated CD4 TCRs dominated at 160-218 and 743-854. With two AZD1222 doses given, Spike-specific TCR breadth and depth both rose.

This CDR3 has 14 residues. V was trimmed by 0 bases and J by 3 bases, leaving 6 bases between them. Germline values: CDR1 LGHDT, CDR2 YNNKEL (reference sequence). The data were produced by immunoSEQ multiplex PCR, yet TCRdb's version contains in-frame clones alone and is incomplete. Seen here are around 150,000 clones, around 94% observed once, and the top ten hold roughly 4.6%. A remark on this clone: Its target is unknown.

The material was peripheral blood, obtained 28 days after the second AZD1222 dose. This chain connects TRBV3-1 (or the pseudogene TRBV3-2) to TRBJ2-1; D is undetermined. This receptor was identified in an adult who received the AZD1222 COVID-19 vaccine. CDR3 protein: CASSQEDRYNEQFF. Written as DNA, the CDR3 is TGTGCCAGCAGCCAAGAGGATCGCTACAATGAGCAGTTCTTC.